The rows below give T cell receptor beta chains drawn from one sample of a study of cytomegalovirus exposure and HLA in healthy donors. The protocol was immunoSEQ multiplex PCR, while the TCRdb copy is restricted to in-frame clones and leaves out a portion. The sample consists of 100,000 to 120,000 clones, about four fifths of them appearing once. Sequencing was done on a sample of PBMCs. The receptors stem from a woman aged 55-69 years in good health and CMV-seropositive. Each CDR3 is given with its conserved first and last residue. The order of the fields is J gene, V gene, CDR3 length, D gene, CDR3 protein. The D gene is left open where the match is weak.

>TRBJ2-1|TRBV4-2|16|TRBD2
CASSQDPIAGSPEQFF
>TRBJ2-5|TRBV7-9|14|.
CASSFRGNQETQYF
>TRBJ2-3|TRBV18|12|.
CASSSSTDTQYF
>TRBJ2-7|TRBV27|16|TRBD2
CASSNQAGASSYEQYF
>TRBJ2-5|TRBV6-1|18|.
CASSDNPLLVAKQETQYF
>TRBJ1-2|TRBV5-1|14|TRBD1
CASSPGQGAGGYTF
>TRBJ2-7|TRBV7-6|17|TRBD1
CASSLVGTGQDPYEQYF
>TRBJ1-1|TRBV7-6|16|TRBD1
CASSYSQGAKNTEAFF
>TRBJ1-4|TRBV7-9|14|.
CASSPTATNEKLFF
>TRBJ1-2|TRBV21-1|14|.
CASSKSSPTEGYTF
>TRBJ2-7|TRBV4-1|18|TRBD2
CASSQDWGSGTRRDEQYF
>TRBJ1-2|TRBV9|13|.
CASSVSRGVGYTF
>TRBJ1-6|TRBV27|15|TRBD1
CASTEQGPRGSPLHF
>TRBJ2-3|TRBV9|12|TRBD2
CASSGRGLAGTF
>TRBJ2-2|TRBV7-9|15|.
CASSLAPTQTGELFF
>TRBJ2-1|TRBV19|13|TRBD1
CASNKGADNEQFF
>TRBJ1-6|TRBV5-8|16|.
CASTSKEGRFGSPLHF
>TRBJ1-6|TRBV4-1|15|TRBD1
CASSRQDRGSSPLHF
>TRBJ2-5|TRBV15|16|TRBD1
CATSRADRGAWETQYF
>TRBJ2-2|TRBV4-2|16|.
CASSQALPANTGELFF
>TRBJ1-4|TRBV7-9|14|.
CASTLTWGDEKLFF
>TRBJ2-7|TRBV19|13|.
CASSIAGDYEQYF
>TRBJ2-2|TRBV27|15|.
CASSPRQDSVGELFF
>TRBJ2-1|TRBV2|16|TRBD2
CASSGALAGRYNEQFF
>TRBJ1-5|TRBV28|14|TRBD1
CASRGQGPNQPQHF
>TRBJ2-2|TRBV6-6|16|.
CASIRSRTANTGELFF
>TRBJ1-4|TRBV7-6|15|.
CASSYSGLLNEKLFF
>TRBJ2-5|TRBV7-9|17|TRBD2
CASSLSSGRGGQETQYF
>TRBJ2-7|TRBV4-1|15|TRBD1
CASSPNARDSSEQYF
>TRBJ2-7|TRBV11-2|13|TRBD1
CASSFSGGYEQYF
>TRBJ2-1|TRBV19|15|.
CASSIHGAGMTEQFF
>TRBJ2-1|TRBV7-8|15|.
CASSWGLDSYNEQFF
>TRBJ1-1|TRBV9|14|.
CASRKLQGDTEAFF
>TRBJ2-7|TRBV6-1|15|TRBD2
CASSERLAGGYEQYF
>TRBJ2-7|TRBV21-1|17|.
CASAGTSDLGTSYEQYF
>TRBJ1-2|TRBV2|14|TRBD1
CASSASRGESGYTF
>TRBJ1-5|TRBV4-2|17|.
CASSQDPGRGANQPQHF
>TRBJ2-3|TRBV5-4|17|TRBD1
CASSFSRDRGYTDTQYF
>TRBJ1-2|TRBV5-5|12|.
CASSWDTYGYTF
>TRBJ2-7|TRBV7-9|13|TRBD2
CASSLGRGNEQYF
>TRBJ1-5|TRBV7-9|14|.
CASSMGVMEQPQHF
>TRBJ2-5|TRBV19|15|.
CASSIGGTRQETQYF
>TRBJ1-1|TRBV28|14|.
CASSLSQLNTEAFF
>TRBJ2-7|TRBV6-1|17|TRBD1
CASSEAYPGDRTYEQYF
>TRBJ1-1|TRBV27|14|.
CASRGYTKNTEAFF
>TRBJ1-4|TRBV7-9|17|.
CASSPRVGSATNEKLFF
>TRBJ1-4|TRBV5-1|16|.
CASSLGGTSKREKLFF
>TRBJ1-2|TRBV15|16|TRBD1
CATRSGGEYRLRGYTF
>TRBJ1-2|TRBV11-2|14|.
CASSERAGSDGYTF
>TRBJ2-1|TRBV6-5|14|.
CASSSDRGANEQFF